One and the same sample provided the 16 T cell receptor beta chains below, sequenced in a study of blood T cell repertoires in COVID-19. Sequencing used immunoSEQ multiplex PCR; TCRdb keeps in-frame clones, though not all of them. There are 200,000 to 250,000 clones in the sample; 70% to 90% occur only once, and roughly 2.6% lies in the top ten. Source material: peripheral blood. These receptors were collected from a man in his fifties or sixties who had recovered from COVID-19.

The chain employs TRBV2 and TRBJ2-2, with a weak D call TRBD1 (6 bases). The CDR3 contains 16 residues. CDR1 and CDR2 (germline): SNHLY, FYNNEI. V was shortened by 6 bases and J by 3 bases, with 17 bases between the two germline ends. The CDR3 sequence is CASRGIRDNHTGELFF. CDR3 DNA sequence: TGTGCCAGCAGGGGAATCCGGGACAACCACACCGGGGAGCTGTTTTTT. Supplemented by reference TRBV2 and TRBJ2-2, the full variable domain reads EPEVTQTPSHQVTQMGQEVILRCVPISNHLYFYWYRQILGQKVEFLVSFYNNEISEKSEIFDDQFSVERPDGSNFTLKIRSTKLEDSAMYFCASRGIRDNHTGELFFGEGSRLTVL.

This clone has just one count. The chain combines TRBV4-2 with TRBJ2-1; TRBD2 matches at 10 bases. The V gene's germline CDR1 is LGHNA and CDR2 YNFKEQ. Trimming at V came to 3 bases and at J to 4 bases, leaving 3 bases not matched to a gene. This CDR3 contains 15 residues. The CDR3 loop is CASSHSSGGYNEQFF. The CDR3 DNA sequence: TGTGCCAGCAGCCATTCTAGCGGGGGATACAATGAGCAGTTCTTC.

The CDR3 region has the DNA TGTGCCAGCAGCCAAGTCGGGGCGGGACAGTCTACCTACGAGCAGTACTTC. It encodes CASSQVGAGQSTYEQYF. V gene TRBV4-2 combines with J gene TRBJ2-7; TRBD1 might be the D (7 bases). Per the germline V gene, CDR1 is LGHNA and CDR2 is YNFKEQ. V lost 1 base to trimming and J lost 2 bases, with 18 bases between them. The CDR3 covers 17 residues.

In DNA, the CDR3 is TGTGCCAGCACCAAAGGGTTCAGCGGGGCCCTGTTCTTC. Amino acids: CASTKGFSGALFF. The chain employs TRBV19 and TRBJ2-1; the match to TRBD2 covers 7 bases. Germline V gene lookup returns CDR1 LNHDA and CDR2 SQIVND (reference sequence). CDR3 length equals 13 residues. The ends lost 9 bases at V and 15 bases at J; junction bases unmatched: 17.

The chain combines TRBV29-1 with TRBJ1-4, with D perhaps matching TRBD1 (6 bases). This CDR3 is built from 14 residues. V shed 0 bases and J shed 5 bases, with 10 bases lying between them. The germline CDR1 and CDR2 sequences are SQVTM and ANQGSEA. CDR3 DNA: TGCAGCGTTGAAGATTCCCAGGGGAATGAAAAACTGTTTTTT. Its translation: CSVEDSQGNEKLFF.

This sequence joins TRBV7-2 and TRBJ2-3, with 15 bases matching TRBD2. V trimming: 3 bases; J trimming: 3 bases; junction bases outside the gene matches: 1. This CDR3 comprises 16 residues. CDR1 is SGHTA, CDR2 FQGNSA, per germline. As DNA, the CDR3 is TGTGCCAGCAGCTTCGGGACTAGCGGGAGGACAGATACGCAGTATTTT. Translation: CASSFGTSGRTDTQYF.

This chain uses TRBV18 with TRBJ1-2; 7 nucleotides match TRBD1. The V and J ends lost 3 bases and 7 bases, in that order; junction bases with no gene match: 8. Germline V gene lookup returns CDR1 KGHSH and CDR2 LQKENI. This CDR3 is built from 14 residues. The CDR3 nucleotides read TGTGCCAGCTCACCGCAGGGGGACGTAAGTGGCTACACCTTC. As protein: CASSPQGDVSGYTF.

The chain is built from TRBV19 and TRBJ2-3; 9 bases are shared with TRBD2. V gave up 2 bases and J gave up 0 bases; unmatched junction bases: 3. Germline V gene lookup returns CDR1 LNHDA and CDR2 SQIVND (reference sequence). The CDR3 consists of 16 residues. The DNA of the CDR3 is TGTGCCAGTAGTATACTTAGCGGGGGAAGCACAGATACGCAGTATTTT. Amino acids: CASSILSGGSTDTQYF.

This chain joins TRBV18 and TRBJ1-3; D remains unclear. The CDR3 consists of 16 residues. Germline-derived CDR1 and CDR2 are KGHSH and LQKENI. V lost 3 bases and J 2 bases, leaving 14 bases between the germline ends. CDR3: CASSPLRDPTGNTIYF. CDR3 DNA: TGTGCCAGCTCACCCCTCCGGGATCCAACTGGAAACACCATATATTTT.

The chain recombines TRBV21-1 with TRBJ2-7; the D call of TRBD2 is as the table states it, not checked on the DNA. TRBV21-1 is a recognized pseudogene. The CDR3 is 15 amino acids. The CDR3 loop is CASSKPGLMRRWEYF. CDR3 DNA sequence: TGTGCCAGCAGCAAGCCGGGACTAATGCGTCGGTGGGAGTACTTC.

In this sample, this clone turned up once. The chain combines TRBV12-3 or TRBV12-4 with TRBJ2-5; 7 bases align to TRBD1. The CDR3 spans 11 residues. CDR3 DNA: TGTGCTACAGCGACAGGGCAGACCCAGTACTTC. This encodes CATATGQTQYF.

This chain connects TRBV14 to TRBJ2-6; maybe TRBD2 (6 bases). The CDR3 is 20 amino acids. V was clipped by 1 base and J by 0 bases, with 19 bases between them. Germline V gives CDR1 SGHDN, CDR2 FVKESK. CDR3 residues: CASSQGGVFRSHSGANVLTF. CDR3 coding DNA: TGTGCCAGCAGCCAAGGGGGGGTCTTTCGTTCCCACTCTGGGGCCAACGTCCTGACTTTC.

The gene calls are TRBV23-1 and TRBJ1-5; 7 bases map to TRBD1. TRBV23-1 is placed among ORFs of uncertain function. The CDR3 covers 19 residues. The junction had 13 bases not matched to a gene; V was cut back by 2 bases and J by 0 bases. CDR3 bases: TGCGCCAGCAGTCAAAACAGGGGCACTACCCAAGATAGCAATCAGCCCCAGCATTTT. It translates to CASSQNRGTTQDSNQPQHF.

The chain has TRBV28 and TRBJ2-7; 9 nucleotides line up with TRBD1. Germline-derived CDR1 and CDR2 are MDHEN and SYDVKM. This CDR3 is 15 amino acids long. The V gene end was trimmed by 2 bases and the J gene end by 7 bases; junction bases not matched to a gene: 9. The CDR3 region is CASSLIGTGTWEQYF. The DNA of the CDR3 is TGTGCCAGCAGTTTAATCGGGACAGGGACGTGGGAGCAGTACTTC.

V is TRBV2 and J is TRBJ2-1; TRBD2 aligns across 8 bases. This CDR3 region has 15 residues. V was clipped by 4 bases and J by 2 bases; unmatched bases: 4. Germline CDR1 reads SNHLY; CDR2 reads FYNNEI. In DNA form, the CDR3 reads TGTGCCAGCAGTGTTGGTAGCGGGACCTACAATGAGCAGTTCTTC. Its translation: CASSVGSGTYNEQFF.

CDR3 amino acids: CASSYSSGRPGKVINQETQYF. CDR3 DNA: TGTGCCAGCAGTTACTCGAGCGGGCGCCCCGGGAAGGTTATTAACCAAGAGACCCAGTACTTC. The chain employs TRBV6-2 or TRBV6-3 and TRBJ2-5; D possibly corresponds to TRBD2 (6 bases). With 0 bases removed from V and 0 bases from J, the gap between germline ends came to 26 bases. This CDR3 region has 21 residues. CDR1 MNHEY and CDR2 SVGEGT come from the germline V gene.